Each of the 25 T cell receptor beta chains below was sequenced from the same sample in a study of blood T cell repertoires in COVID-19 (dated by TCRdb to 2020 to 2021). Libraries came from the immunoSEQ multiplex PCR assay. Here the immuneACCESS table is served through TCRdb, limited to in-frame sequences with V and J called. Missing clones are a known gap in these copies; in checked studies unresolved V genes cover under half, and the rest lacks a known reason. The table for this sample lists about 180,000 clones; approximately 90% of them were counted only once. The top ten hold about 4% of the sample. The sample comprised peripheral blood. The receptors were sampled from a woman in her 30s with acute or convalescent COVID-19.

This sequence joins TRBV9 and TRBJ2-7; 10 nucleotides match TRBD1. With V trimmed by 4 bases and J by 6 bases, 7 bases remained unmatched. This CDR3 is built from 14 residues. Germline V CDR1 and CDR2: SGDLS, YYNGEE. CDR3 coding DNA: TGTGCCAGCAGCTCAGGGACAGGGGATGTCGAGCAGTACTTC. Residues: CASSSGTGDVEQYF.

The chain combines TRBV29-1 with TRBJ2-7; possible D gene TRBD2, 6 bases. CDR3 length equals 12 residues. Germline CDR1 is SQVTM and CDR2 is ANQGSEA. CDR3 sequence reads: CSAGTLSYEQYF. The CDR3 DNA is TGCAGTGCCGGGACTCTCTCCTACGAGCAGTACTTC.

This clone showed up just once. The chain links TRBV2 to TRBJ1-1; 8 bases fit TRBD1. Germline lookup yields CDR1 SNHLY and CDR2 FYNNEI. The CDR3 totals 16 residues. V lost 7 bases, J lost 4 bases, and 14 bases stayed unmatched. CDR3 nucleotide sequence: TGTGCCAGCATAAAAAACGCCCAGGGGGCTACCACTGAAGCTTTCTTT. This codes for CASIKNAQGATTEAFF.

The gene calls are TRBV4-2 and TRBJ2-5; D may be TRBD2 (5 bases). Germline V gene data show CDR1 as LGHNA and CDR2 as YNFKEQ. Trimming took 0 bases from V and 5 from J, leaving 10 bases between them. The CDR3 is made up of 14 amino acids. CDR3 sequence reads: CASSQELWRETQYF. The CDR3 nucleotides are TGTGCCAGCAGCCAAGAACTTTGGAGGGAGACCCAGTACTTC.

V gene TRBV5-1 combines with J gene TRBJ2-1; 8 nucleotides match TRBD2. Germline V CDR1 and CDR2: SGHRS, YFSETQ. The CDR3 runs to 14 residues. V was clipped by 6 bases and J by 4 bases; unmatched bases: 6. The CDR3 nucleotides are TGCGCCAGCACCGGGACTAGGGGTTACAATGAGCAGTTCTTC. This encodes CASTGTRGYNEQFF. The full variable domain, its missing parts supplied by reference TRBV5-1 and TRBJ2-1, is KAGVTQTPRYLIKTRGQQVTLSCSPISGHRSVSWYQQTPGQGLQFLFEYFSETQRNKGNFPGRFSGRQFSNSRSEMNVSTLELGDSALYLCASTGTRGYNEQFFGPGTRLTVL.

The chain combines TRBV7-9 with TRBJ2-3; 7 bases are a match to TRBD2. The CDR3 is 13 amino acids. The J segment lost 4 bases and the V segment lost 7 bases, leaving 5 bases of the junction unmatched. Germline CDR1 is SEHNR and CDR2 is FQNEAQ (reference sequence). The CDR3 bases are TGTGCCAGCACCCGGGAGGCTGCAGATACGCAGTATTTT. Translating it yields CASTREAADTQYF.

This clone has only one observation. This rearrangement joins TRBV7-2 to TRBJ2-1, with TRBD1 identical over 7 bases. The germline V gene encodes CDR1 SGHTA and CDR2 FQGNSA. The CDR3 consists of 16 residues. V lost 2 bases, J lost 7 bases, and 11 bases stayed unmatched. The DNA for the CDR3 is TGTGCCAGCAGCTTAATCAGGACAGGAGTCCAAAATGAGCAGTTCTTC. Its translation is CASSLIRTGVQNEQFF.

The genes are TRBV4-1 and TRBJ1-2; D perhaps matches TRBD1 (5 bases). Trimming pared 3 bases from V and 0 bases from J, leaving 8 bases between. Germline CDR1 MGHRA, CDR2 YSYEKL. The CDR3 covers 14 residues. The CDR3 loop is CASSHGGTNYGYTF. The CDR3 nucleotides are TGCGCCAGCAGCCACGGGGGGACTAACTATGGCTACACCTTC.

For the CDR3, the DNA is TGTGCCAGCTCAGTGACTCAAACTAGGAACGAGCAGTACTTC. This encodes CASSVTQTRNEQYF. The gene calls are TRBV18 and TRBJ2-7; tentative D call: TRBD2 (5 bases). V was shortened by 5 bases and J by 5 bases, with 16 bases between the two germline ends. The CDR3 spans 14 residues. Germline V gene sequence: CDR1 KGHSH, CDR2 LQKENI.

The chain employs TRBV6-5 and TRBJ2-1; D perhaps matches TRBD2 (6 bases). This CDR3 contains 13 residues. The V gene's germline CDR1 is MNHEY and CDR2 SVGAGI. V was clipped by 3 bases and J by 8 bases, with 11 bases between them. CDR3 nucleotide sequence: TGTGCCAGCAGTTATGGCCCTAGCGATGAGCAGTTCTTC. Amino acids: CASSYGPSDEQFF.

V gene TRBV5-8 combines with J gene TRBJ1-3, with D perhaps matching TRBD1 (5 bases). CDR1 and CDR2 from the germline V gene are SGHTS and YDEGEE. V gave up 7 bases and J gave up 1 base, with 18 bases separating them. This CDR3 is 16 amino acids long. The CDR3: CASGPPGLHSGNTIYF. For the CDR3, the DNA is TGTGCCAGCGGCCCCCCGGGACTCCATTCTGGAAACACCATATATTTT.

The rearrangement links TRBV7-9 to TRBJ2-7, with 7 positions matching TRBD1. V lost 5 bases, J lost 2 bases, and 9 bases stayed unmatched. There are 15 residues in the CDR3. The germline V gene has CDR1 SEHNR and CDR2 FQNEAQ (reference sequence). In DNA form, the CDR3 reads TGTGCCAGCAGCCCTTTTACAGGGGAACCCTACGAGCAGTACTTC. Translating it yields CASSPFTGEPYEQYF.

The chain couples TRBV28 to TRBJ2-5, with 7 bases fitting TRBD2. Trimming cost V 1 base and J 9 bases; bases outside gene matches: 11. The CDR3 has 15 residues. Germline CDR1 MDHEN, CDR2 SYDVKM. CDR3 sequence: CASSLLGGGRESQYF. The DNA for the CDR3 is TGTGCCAGCAGTTTATTGGGGGGGGGAAGAGAATCCCAGTACTTC.

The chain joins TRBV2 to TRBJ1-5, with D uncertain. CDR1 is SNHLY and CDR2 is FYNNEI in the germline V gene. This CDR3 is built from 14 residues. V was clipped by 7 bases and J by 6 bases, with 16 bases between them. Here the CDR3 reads CASTQEAPGQPQHF. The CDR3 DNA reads TGTGCCAGCACCCAAGAGGCGCCGGGTCAGCCCCAGCATTTT.

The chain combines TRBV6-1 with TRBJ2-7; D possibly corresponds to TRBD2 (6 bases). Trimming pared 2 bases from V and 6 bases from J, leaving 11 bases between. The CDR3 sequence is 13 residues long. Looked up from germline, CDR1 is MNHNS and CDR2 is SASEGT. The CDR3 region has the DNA TGTGCCAGCAGTGAAATGCCCGGGGGCGAGCAGTACTTC. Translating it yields CASSEMPGGEQYF.

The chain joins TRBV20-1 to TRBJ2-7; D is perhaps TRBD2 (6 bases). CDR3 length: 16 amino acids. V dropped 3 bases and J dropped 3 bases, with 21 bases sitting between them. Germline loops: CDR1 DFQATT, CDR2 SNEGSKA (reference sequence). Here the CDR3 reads CSASHVWDSINYEQYF. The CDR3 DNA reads TGCAGTGCTAGTCACGTCTGGGACTCCATAAACTACGAGCAGTACTTC.

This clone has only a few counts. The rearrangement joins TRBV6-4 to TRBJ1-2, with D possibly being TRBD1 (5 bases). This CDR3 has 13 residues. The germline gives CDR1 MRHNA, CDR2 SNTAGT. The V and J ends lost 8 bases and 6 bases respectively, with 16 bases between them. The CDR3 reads CASRRSGSHGYTF. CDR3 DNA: TGTGCCAGCCGAAGGTCAGGGTCGCATGGCTACACCTTC.

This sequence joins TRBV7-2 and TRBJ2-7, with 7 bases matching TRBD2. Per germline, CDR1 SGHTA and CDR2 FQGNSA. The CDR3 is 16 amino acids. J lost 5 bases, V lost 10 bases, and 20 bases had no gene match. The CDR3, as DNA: TGTGCCACCTACTACTCCGGTGTGACTAGCATTAACGAGCAGTACTTC. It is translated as CATYYSGVTSINEQYF.

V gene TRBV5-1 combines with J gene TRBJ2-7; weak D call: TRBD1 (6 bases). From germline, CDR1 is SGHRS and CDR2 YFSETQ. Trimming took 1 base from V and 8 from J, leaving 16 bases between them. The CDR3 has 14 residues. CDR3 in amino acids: CASSLRSGDFQQYF. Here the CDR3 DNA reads TGCGCCAGCAGCTTGCGGTCAGGGGATTTTCAGCAGTACTTC.

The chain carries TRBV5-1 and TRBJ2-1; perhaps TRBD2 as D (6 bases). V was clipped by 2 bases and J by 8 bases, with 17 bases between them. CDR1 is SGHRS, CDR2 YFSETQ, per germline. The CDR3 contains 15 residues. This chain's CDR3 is CASSLKTGASDEQFF. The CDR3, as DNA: TGCGCCAGCAGCTTAAAAACGGGAGCAAGTGATGAGCAGTTCTTC.

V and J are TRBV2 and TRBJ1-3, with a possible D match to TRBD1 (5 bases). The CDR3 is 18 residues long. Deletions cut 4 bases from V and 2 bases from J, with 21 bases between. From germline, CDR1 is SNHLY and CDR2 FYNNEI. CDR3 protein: CASSAFGGERRPGNTIYF. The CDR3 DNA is TGTGCCAGCAGTGCTTTCGGGGGAGAAAGGAGGCCTGGAAACACCATATATTTT.

CDR3 residues: CASSEEGGGIGELFF. The CDR3 DNA sequence: TGTGCCAGCAGTGAAGAAGGGGGAGGGATCGGGGAGCTGTTTTTT. The chain joins TRBV2 to TRBJ2-2; weak D call: TRBD2 (7 bases). Germline V lookup: CDR1 SNHLY, CDR2 FYNNEI. CDR3 length equals 15 residues. V was clipped by 1 base and J by 7 bases, with 13 bases between them. Drawing the rest from reference TRBV2 and TRBJ2-2, the complete variable domain is EPEVTQTPSHQVTQMGQEVILRCVPISNHLYFYWYRQILGQKVEFLVSFYNNEISEKSEIFDDQFSVERPDGSNFTLKIRSTKLEDSAMYFCASSEEGGGIGELFFGEGSRLTVL.

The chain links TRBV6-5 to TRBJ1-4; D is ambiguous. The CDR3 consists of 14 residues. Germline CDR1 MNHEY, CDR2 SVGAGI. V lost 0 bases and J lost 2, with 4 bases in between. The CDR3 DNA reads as TGTGCCAGCAGTTACTCGTATACTAATGAAAAACTGTTTTTT. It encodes CASSYSYTNEKLFF.

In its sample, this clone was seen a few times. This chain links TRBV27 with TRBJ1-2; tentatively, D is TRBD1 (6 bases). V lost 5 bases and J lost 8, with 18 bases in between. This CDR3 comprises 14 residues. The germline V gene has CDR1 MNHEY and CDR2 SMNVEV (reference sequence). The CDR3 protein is CASSLHRDEGGYTF. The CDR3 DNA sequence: TGTGCCAGCAGTCTACACAGGGATGAAGGGGGCTACACCTTC.

The CDR3 loop reads CASSLWGLDNEQFF. The DNA of the CDR3 is TGTGCCAGCAGTTTATGGGGCCTAGACAATGAGCAGTTCTTC. V is TRBV27 and J is TRBJ2-1, with TRBD1 as a possible D gene (5 bases). V gave up 1 base and J gave up 5 bases, with 9 bases separating them. The CDR3 consists of 14 residues. Per the germline V gene, CDR1 is MNHEY and CDR2 is SMNVEV (reference sequence).